Listed below are T cell receptor beta chains from one sample, sequenced in a study of T-cell reconstitution after alpha-beta-depleted transplantation in children. TCRdb reprocessed the PCR reads with MiXCR, giving one entry per CDR3 protein. The sample comprises 250,000 to 300,000 distinct CDR3 sequences, approximately 7.3% of which are singletons, and approximately 9% rests with the top ten. The sequencing used peripheral blood, collected 360 days after TCRalphabeta/CD19-depleted stem cell transplant. The receptor set was obtained from a female patient between 2 and 15 years old who had a stem cell transplant for Fanconi anemia, so the T cells may come from the graft donor. Each CDR3 is given with its conserved first and last residue.

>TRBV12-3/TRBV12-4|TRBJ1-4
CASSDRVSNEKLFF
>TRBV7-9|TRBJ2-3
CASSLSSGGAGTDTQYF
>TRBV6-5|TRBJ2-7
CASSYLASGGAADEQYF
>TRBV2|TRBJ2-3
CASFGVWLGDTQYF
>TRBV25-1|TRBJ2-4
CASSEYSWTGEMVENIEYF
>TRBV20-1|TRBJ2-1
CSARGRTAGGGQAEQFF
>TRBV7-2|TRBJ2-1
CASSPTLAGWAEQFF
>TRBV12-3/TRBV12-4|TRBJ1-6
CASRIGAADSPLHF
>TRBV3-1|TRBJ1-2
CASCQDPEALYGYTF
>TRBV28|TRBJ2-3
CASSQIFEQAGPTDTQYF
>TRBV6-2/TRBV6-3|TRBJ2-1
CASSSILAVEYNEQFF
>TRBV30|TRBJ2-1
CAGLAGGSYNEQFF
>TRBV6-2/TRBV6-3|TRBJ2-5
CASSYPLGGRETQYF
>TRBV12-3/TRBV12-4|TRBJ2-2
CASSPYPGAGELFF
>TRBV6-2/TRBV6-3|TRBJ1-1
CASSYPRRMNTEAFF
>TRBV28|TRBJ2-5
CASSRSQETQYF
>TRBV19|TRBJ2-7
CASSLQATNEGSYEQYF
>TRBV10-3|TRBJ1-2
CAISLTGGVNYGYTF
>TRBV18|TRBJ1-6
CASSVLQANSPLHF
>TRBV4-3|TRBJ1-2
CASSTTGSHYGYTF
>TRBV7-8|TRBJ2-7
CASIPGSEVMGEQYF
>TRBV12-3/TRBV12-4|TRBJ1-3
CASSLGQAIGNTIYF
>TRBV12-3/TRBV12-4|TRBJ1-1
CASSLGYTEAFF
>TRBV24-1|TRBJ1-2
CATSDLGRTYGYTF
>TRBV20-1|TRBJ1-1
CSAQDRGLTEAFF
>TRBV2|TRBJ1-2
CASSDGSFYGYTF
>TRBV5-1|TRBJ2-1
CASSLVQGMMHNEQFF
>TRBV12-3/TRBV12-4|TRBJ1-2
CASSFQGDYGYTF
>TRBV2|TRBJ2-3
CASSGRAGVGTDTQYF
>TRBV2|TRBJ2-7
CASTRSHTVVRAQVYEQYF
>TRBV11-2|TRBJ2-3
CASSFTSPTGEGGDTQYF
>TRBV2|TRBJ1-2
CASRVTVDYGYTF
>TRBV29-1|TRBJ1-1
CSVAQGGVNTEAFF
>TRBV6-5|TRBJ1-3
CASSYFHRGRISGNTIYF
>TRBV27|TRBJ2-5
CASSLTPTSGGFQETQYF
>TRBV12-3/TRBV12-4|TRBJ2-7
CASSVPGTGVYEQYF
>TRBV11-2|TRBJ1-1
CASSPGGQLGAFF